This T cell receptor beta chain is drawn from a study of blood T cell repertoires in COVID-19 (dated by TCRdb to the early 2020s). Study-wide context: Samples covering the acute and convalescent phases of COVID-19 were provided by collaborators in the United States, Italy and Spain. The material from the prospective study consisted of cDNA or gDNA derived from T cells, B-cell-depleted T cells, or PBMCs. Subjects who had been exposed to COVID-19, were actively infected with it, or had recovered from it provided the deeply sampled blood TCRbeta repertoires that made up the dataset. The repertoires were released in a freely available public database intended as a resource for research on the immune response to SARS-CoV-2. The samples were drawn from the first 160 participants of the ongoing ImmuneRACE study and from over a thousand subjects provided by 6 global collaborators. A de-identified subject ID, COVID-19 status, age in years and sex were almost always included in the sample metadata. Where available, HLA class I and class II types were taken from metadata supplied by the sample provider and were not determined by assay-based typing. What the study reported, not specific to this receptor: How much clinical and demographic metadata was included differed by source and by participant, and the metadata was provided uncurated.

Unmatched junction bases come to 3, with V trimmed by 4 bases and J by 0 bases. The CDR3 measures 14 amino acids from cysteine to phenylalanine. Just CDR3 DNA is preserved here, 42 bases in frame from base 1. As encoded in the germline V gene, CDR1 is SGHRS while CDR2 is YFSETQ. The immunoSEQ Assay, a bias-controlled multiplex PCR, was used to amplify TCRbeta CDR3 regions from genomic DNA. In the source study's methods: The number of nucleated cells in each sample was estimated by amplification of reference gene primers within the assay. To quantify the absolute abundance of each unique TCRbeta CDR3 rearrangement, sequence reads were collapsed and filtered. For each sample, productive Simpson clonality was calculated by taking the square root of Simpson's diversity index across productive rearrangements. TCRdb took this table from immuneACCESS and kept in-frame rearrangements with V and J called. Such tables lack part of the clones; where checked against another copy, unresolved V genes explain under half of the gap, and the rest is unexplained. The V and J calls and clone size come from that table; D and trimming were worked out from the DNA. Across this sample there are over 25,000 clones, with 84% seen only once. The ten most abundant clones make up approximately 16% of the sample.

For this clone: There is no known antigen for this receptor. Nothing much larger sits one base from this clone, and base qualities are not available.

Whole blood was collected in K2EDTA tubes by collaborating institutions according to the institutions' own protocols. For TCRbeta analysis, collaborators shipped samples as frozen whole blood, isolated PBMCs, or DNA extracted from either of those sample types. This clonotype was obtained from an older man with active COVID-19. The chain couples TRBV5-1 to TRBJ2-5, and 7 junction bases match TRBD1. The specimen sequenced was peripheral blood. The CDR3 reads CASSPGQYQETQYF. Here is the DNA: TGCGCCAGCAGCCCGGGACAGTACCAAGAGACCCAGTACTTC.